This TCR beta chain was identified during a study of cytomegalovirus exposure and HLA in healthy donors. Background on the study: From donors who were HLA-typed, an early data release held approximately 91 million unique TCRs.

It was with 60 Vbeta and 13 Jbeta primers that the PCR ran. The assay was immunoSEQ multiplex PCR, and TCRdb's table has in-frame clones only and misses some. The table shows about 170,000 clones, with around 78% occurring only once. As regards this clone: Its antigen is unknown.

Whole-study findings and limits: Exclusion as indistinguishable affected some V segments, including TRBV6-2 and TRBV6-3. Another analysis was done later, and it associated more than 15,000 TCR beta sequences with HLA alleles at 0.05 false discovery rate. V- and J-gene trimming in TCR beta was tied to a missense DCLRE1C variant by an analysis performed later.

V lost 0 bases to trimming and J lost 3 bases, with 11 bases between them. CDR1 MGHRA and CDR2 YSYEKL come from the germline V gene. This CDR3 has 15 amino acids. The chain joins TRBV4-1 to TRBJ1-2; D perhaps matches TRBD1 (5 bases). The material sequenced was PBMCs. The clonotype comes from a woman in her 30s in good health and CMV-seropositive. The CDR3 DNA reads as TGCGCCAGCAGCCAAGATGCAGGGACTCACTATGGCTACACCTTC. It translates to CASSQDAGTHYGYTF.